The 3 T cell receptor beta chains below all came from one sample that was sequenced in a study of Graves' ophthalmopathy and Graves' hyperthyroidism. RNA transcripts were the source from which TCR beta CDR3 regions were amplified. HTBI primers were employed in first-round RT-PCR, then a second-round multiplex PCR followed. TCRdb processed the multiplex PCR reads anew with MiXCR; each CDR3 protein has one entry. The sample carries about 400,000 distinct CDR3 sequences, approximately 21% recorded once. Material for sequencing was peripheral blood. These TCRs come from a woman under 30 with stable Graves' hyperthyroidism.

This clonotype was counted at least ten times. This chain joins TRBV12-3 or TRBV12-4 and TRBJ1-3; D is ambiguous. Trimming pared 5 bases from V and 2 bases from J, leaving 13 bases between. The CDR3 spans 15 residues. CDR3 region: CASSPPWGTGNTIYF. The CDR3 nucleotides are TGTGCCAGCAGTCCCCCCTGGGGAACTGGAAACACCATATATTTT.

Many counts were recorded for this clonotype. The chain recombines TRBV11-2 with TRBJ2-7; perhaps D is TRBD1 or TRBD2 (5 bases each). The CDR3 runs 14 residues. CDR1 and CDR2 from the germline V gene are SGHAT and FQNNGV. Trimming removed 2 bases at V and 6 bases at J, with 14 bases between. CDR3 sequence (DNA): TGTGCCAGCAGCTTATTAACGGAGAGGGGCGAGCAGTACTTC. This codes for CASSLLTERGEQYF.

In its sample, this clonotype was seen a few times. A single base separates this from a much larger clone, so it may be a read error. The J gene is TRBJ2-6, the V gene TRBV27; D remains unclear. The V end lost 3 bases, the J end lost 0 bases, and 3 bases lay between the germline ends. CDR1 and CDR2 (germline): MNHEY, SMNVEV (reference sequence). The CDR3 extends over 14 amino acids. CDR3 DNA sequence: TGTGCCAGCAGTTTTTACTCTGGGGCCAACGTCCTGACTTTC. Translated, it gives CASSFYSGANVLTF.